The 5 T cell receptor beta chains presented below share a single source sample, sequenced in a study of blood T cell repertoires in COVID-19 (dated by TCRdb to 2019 to 2021). The method was the immunoSEQ multiplex PCR assay. TCRdb stores this immuneACCESS table with in-frame sequences only. Part of the clones is absent; in the studies checked, under half of the shortfall reflects unresolved V genes, and no reason is known for the rest. Here the sample has fewer than 350,000 clones; about four fifths occur a single time. The ten largest make up roughly 2.9% of the sample. Input material: peripheral blood. These receptors were collected from a woman in her fifties or sixties with active or convalescent COVID-19.

The rearrangement uses TRBV3-1 (or the pseudogene TRBV3-2) and TRBJ1-1; D remains ambiguous. V was clipped by 0 bases and J by 1 base, with 12 bases between them. Germline assignment: CDR1 LGHDT and CDR2 YNNKEL (reference sequence). This CDR3 contains 16 residues. CDR3 in DNA: TGTGCCAGCAGCCAAGAACGGAGCTCCGAGAACACTGAAGCTTTCTTT. Amino acids: CASSQERSSENTEAFF.

This rearrangement joins TRBV5-1 to TRBJ2-5; 10 bases agree with TRBD1. J lost 5 bases, V lost 7 bases, and 8 bases had no gene match. The CDR3 consists of 14 residues. CDR1 and CDR2 (germline): SGHRS, YFSETQ. CDR3 amino acids: CASVVGTGDETQYF. The CDR3, as DNA: TGCGCCAGCGTGGTCGGGACAGGGGATGAGACCCAGTACTTC.

V usage is TRBV5-6 and J usage is TRBJ1-1; 7 bases are a match to TRBD1. The CDR3 extends over 17 amino acids. Germline loops: CDR1 SGHDT, CDR2 YYEEEE. The trim removed 2 bases at V and 0 bases at J, leaving 10 bases unmatched. CDR3 coding DNA: TGTGCCAGCAGCTTACGAGACAGGGAACGGTTGAACACTGAAGCTTTCTTT. This sequence encodes CASSLRDRERLNTEAFF.

This rearrangement joins TRBV4-1 to TRBJ2-5; 8 bases match TRBD1. V shed 6 bases and J 4 bases; nucleotides not matched to a gene: 13. The CDR3 is 16 residues long. Germline CDR1 reads MGHRA; CDR2 reads YSYEKL. The CDR3 nucleotides are TGCGCCAGCAGTCAGGGGGCTAGCTCGTCTCGAGAGACCCAGTACTTC. This codes for CASSQGASSSRETQYF.

This clone has a handful of counts. The chain employs TRBV6-1 and TRBJ1-6; possibly TRBD1 for D (6 bases). Trimming removed 2 bases at V and 10 bases at J, with 12 bases between. This CDR3 has 14 amino acids. Germline CDR1 MNHNS, CDR2 SASEGT. The CDR3 protein is CASSETGHESPLHF. The CDR3 DNA reads TGTGCCAGCAGTGAAACAGGGCACGAGTCACCCCTCCACTTT.